Following are 26 T cell receptor beta chains from one sample sequenced in a study of a mutant IDH1 vaccine in newly diagnosed glioma. Clones were sequenced by immunoSEQ multiplex PCR, and TCRdb holds only the in-frame ones, with some missing. The sample has about 50,000 clones, about 86% seen once. The antigens for these receptors are not known. As for time point: week 5, during vaccination. What each vaccine dose contained was 300 ug of mutant IDH1 20-mer peptide, accompanied by topical imiquimod. This specimen was PBMCs, taken from a glioma patient whose treatment included an IDH1 peptide vaccine. The receptors here all came from a woman aged 45-59 years with glioma.

This chain links TRBV28 with TRBJ2-5, with 11 bases fitting TRBD2. Germline V gene sequence: CDR1 MDHEN, CDR2 SYDVKM. The V gene end was trimmed by 5 bases and the J gene end by 0 bases; junction bases not matched to a gene: 5. The CDR3 is 16 amino acids. In DNA, the CDR3 is TGTGCCAGCAGTACCCGACTAGCGGGGTACCAAGAGACCCAGTACTTC. Protein: CASSTRLAGYQETQYF.

J is TRBJ1-6 and V is TRBV6-1; TRBD1 agrees at 7 bases. Germline V gives CDR1 MNHNS, CDR2 SASEGT. The junction had 8 bases not matched to a gene; V was cut back by 5 bases and J by 10 bases. The CDR3 extends over 14 amino acids. DNA for the CDR3: TGTGCCAGCAGTATAGGGGGCTTCGAATCACCCCTCCACTTT. Translated: CASSIGGFESPLHF.

This clone was found once. V is TRBV15 and J is TRBJ2-5, with D possibly matching TRBD1 (6 bases). Germline loops: CDR1 LNHNV, CDR2 YYDKDF (reference sequence). Trimming pared 6 bases from V and 1 base from J, leaving 15 bases between. The CDR3 contains 15 residues. CDR3 residues: CATSRFRDTQETQYF. In DNA form, the CDR3 reads TGTGCCACCAGTCGGTTCCGGGACACCCAAGAGACCCAGTACTTC.

The rearrangement joins TRBV7-6 to TRBJ2-1; D may be TRBD2 (6 bases). This CDR3 region has 12 residues. Germline CDR1 is SGHVS and CDR2 is FNYEAQ. The V end lost 1 base, the J end lost 10 bases, and 8 bases lay between the germline ends. CDR3 region: CASSLGAGEQFF. In DNA form, the CDR3 reads TGTGCCAGCAGCTTAGGGGCGGGGGAGCAGTTCTTC.

The rearrangement links TRBV5-4 to TRBJ1-1; D not certain. This CDR3 contains 14 residues. Trimming removed 0 bases at V and 1 base at J, with 7 bases between. Germline loops: CDR1 SGHNT, CDR2 YYREEE (reference sequence). The DNA for the CDR3 is TGTGCCAGCAGCTTGGACAGTACGAACACTGAAGCTTTCTTT. Residues: CASSLDSTNTEAFF.

The chain recombines TRBV7-8 with TRBJ2-7; the match to TRBD1 covers 7 bases. With 4 bases clipped from V and 6 bases from J, the junction kept 9 bases outside the gene matches. CDR1 is SGHVS and CDR2 is FQNEAQ in the germline V gene. The CDR3 is 14 residues long. The CDR3 sequence: CASSSPGQVGEQYF. In DNA, the CDR3 is TGTGCCAGCAGCTCACCAGGACAGGTCGGCGAGCAGTACTTC.

The chain is built from TRBV15 and TRBJ1-5; no clear D. Germline CDR1 LNHNV, CDR2 YYDKDF (reference sequence). The CDR3 spans 14 residues. V was trimmed by 1 base and J by 0 bases, leaving 4 bases between them. CDR3 in DNA: TGTGCCACCAGCAGAGTGCATAGCAATCAGCCCCAGCATTTT. Its protein is CATSRVHSNQPQHF. The full variable domain, with the rest looked up from reference TRBV15 and TRBJ1-5, is DAMVIQNPRYQVTQFGKPVTLSCSQTLNHNVMYWYQQKSSQAPKLLFHYYDKDFNNEADTPDNFQSRRPNTSFCFLDIRSPGLGDTAMYLCATSRVHSNQPQHFGDGTRLSIL.

The V call is TRBV29-1, the J call TRBJ2-4; 11 bases match TRBD1. Germline CDR1 is SQVTM and CDR2 is ANQGSEA. Trimming cost V 1 base and J 8 bases; bases outside gene matches: 1. This CDR3 contains 13 residues. The CDR3 DNA reads as TGCAGCGTTGAAGGGGACAGGGGGGACATTCAGTACTTC. Amino acids: CSVEGDRGDIQYF.

This clone was seen only a few times. The V and J genes are TRBV19 and TRBJ1-5; 9 nucleotides match TRBD1. CDR1 and CDR2 (germline): LNHDA, SQIVND (reference sequence). After removal of 6 bases from V and 2 bases from J, the junction contained 8 bases not matched to a gene. The CDR3 sequence is 16 residues long. In nucleotides, the CDR3 is TGTGCCAGTAGGTCGGGACAGGGAATAGGCAATCAGCCCCAGCATTTT. It specifies CASRSGQGIGNQPQHF.

This chain links TRBV5-1 with TRBJ2-7; 10 bases are shared with TRBD1. From germline, CDR1 is SGHRS and CDR2 YFSETQ. Germline trimming cut 4 bases from V and 5 bases from J; bases unmatched to any gene: 12. This CDR3 spans 16 amino acids. CDR3 nucleotides: TGCGCCAGCAGCGCGAGCCCGGGACAGGGGTCCCACGAGCAGTACTTC. As protein: CASSASPGQGSHEQYF.

This chain joins TRBV5-1 and TRBJ2-3; D is possibly TRBD2 (6 bases). Germline CDR1 reads SGHRS; CDR2 reads YFSETQ. Trimming left V 4 bases short and J 2 bases short, with 14 bases between. The CDR3 is 15 amino acids. In DNA, the CDR3 is TGCGCCAGCAGCCCTCCGGGACTGAACACAGATACGCAGTATTTT. It yields the protein CASSPPGLNTDTQYF. Using reference TRBV5-1 and TRBJ2-3 for the parts outside the CDR3, the full variable domain is KAGVTQTPRYLIKTRGQQVTLSCSPISGHRSVSWYQQTPGQGLQFLFEYFSETQRNKGNFPGRFSGRQFSNSRSEMNVSTLELGDSALYLCASSPPGLNTDTQYFGPGTRLTVL.

The rearrangement joins TRBV30 to TRBJ1-5; 8 positions match TRBD1. The germline CDR1 and CDR2 sequences are GTSNPN and SVGIG (reference sequence). The CDR3 loop spans 15 amino acids. V gave up 3 bases and J gave up 4 bases; unmatched junction bases: 8. This CDR3 reads CAWRIGDRGNQPQHF. The CDR3 nucleotides are TGTGCCTGGAGAATCGGAGACAGGGGTAATCAGCCCCAGCATTTT. Together with reference TRBV30 and TRBJ1-5, the CDR3 gives the full variable domain: SQTIHQWPATLVQPVGSPLSLECTVEGTSNPNLYWYRQAAGRGLQLLFYSVGIGQISSEVPQNLSASRPQDRQFILSSKKLLLSDSGFYLCAWRIGDRGNQPQHFGDGTRLSIL.

V usage is TRBV5-1 and J usage is TRBJ1-1, with D perhaps matching TRBD1 (6 bases). V was pared by 4 bases and J by 0 bases, with 13 bases between. This CDR3 is 15 amino acids long. Germline CDR1 SGHRS, CDR2 YFSETQ. The CDR3 sequence: CASSQATGLNTEAFF. As DNA, the CDR3 is TGCGCCAGCAGCCAGGCTACAGGGCTGAACACTGAAGCTTTCTTT.

This clone occurred once. This rearrangement joins TRBV9 to TRBJ1-3; D is perhaps TRBD1 (5 bases). The CDR3 covers 15 residues. The germline gives CDR1 SGDLS, CDR2 YYNGEE. The V end was cut by 0 bases, the J end by 2 bases, with 9 bases between. CDR3 protein: CASSVDPGTGNTIYF. CDR3 bases: TGTGCCAGCAGCGTAGATCCAGGGACTGGAAACACCATATATTTT.

This clone showed up just a few times. The chain links TRBV7-2 to TRBJ1-2; D not resolved. V lost 3 bases, J lost 5 bases, and 10 bases lay in between. Germline CDR1 SGHTA, CDR2 FQGNSA. This CDR3 contains 13 residues. For the CDR3, the DNA is TGTGCCAGCAGCTTGGACGGATTATATGGCTACACCTTC. Encoded protein: CASSLDGLYGYTF.

The rearrangement links TRBV19 to TRBJ1-1, with a weak D call TRBD1 (5 bases). The CDR3 is 14 amino acids. The germline V gene encodes CDR1 LNHDA and CDR2 SQIVND (reference sequence). The V gene lost 7 bases and the J gene lost 10 bases, with 22 bases spanning the gap. The CDR3 nucleotides are TGTGCCAGTACCTTTCGGGACGGTAGTAGGGGAGCTTTCTTT. It encodes CASTFRDGSRGAFF.

The chain is built from TRBV25-1 and TRBJ1-1; 9 bases align to TRBD1. The V gene's germline CDR1 is MGHDK and CDR2 SYGVNS. CDR3 length: 15 residues. The junction had 10 bases not matched to a gene; V was cut back by 6 bases and J by 5 bases. The CDR3 region is CASRSPGTGRTEAFF. The CDR3 bases are TGTGCCAGCAGGAGCCCCGGGACAGGGAGAACTGAAGCTTTCTTT.

Written as DNA, the CDR3 is TGTGCCAGCAGTTTAGGCTACACCGGGGAGCTGTTTTTT. This codes for CASSLGYTGELFF. This sequence joins TRBV27 and TRBJ2-2; no clear D. V lost 2 bases, J lost 3 bases, and 4 bases lay in between. The germline V gene encodes CDR1 MNHEY and CDR2 SMNVEV (reference sequence). This CDR3 spans 13 amino acids.

The chain joins TRBV7-2 to TRBJ1-1, with 9 bases matching TRBD1. V was pared by 2 bases and J by 11 bases, with 12 bases of the junction left unmatched. The CDR3 is made up of 15 amino acids. Germline assignment: CDR1 SGHTA and CDR2 FQGNSA. In DNA, the CDR3 is TGTGCCAGCAGCTTATCCGGGACAGGGAGCCTGGGGGCTTTCTTT. It codes for CASSLSGTGSLGAFF.

The CDR3 bases are TGTGCCAGCAAGCAGGTGGGGATCAGAAACACCATATATTTT. Translation gives CASKQVGIRNTIYF. V usage is TRBV21-1 and J usage is TRBJ1-3. TRBV21-1 has pseudogene status. The CDR3 consists of 14 residues.

The rearrangement uses TRBV2 and TRBJ2-5; 9 bases agree with TRBD1. The CDR3 totals 16 residues. Germline CDR1 SNHLY, CDR2 FYNNEI. Trimming cost V 7 bases and J 2 bases; bases outside gene matches: 11. The CDR3 is CASKRPGTGQQETQYF. The CDR3 DNA is TGTGCCAGCAAAAGGCCCGGGACAGGGCAGCAAGAGACCCAGTACTTC.

The chain uses TRBV5-4 and TRBJ2-3; tentatively, D is TRBD2 (7 bases). CDR1 is SGHNT and CDR2 is YYREEE in the germline V gene (reference sequence). CDR3 length: 16 residues. V lost 3 bases and J 3 bases, leaving 17 bases between the germline ends. This CDR3 reads CASSWTAGGRTDTQYF. The CDR3 nucleotides are TGTGCCAGCAGCTGGACTGCCGGGGGGCGGACAGATACGCAGTATTTT.

CDR3 protein: CASSIAPGQGTEAFF. CDR3 sequence (DNA): TGTGCCAGTAGTATAGCTCCGGGACAGGGAACTGAAGCTTTCTTT. The gene calls are TRBV19 and TRBJ1-1; 9 nucleotides align to TRBD1. CDR1 LNHDA and CDR2 SQIVND come from the germline V gene (reference sequence). Trimming cost V 1 base and J 5 bases; bases outside gene matches: 5. The CDR3 sequence is 15 residues long. Together with reference TRBV19 and TRBJ1-1, the CDR3 gives the full variable domain: DGGITQSPKYLFRKEGQNVTLSCEQNLNHDAMYWYRQDPGQGLRLIYYSQIVNDFQKGDIAEGYSVSREKKESFPLTVTSAQKNPTAFYLCASSIAPGQGTEAFFGQGTRLTVV.

This sequence joins TRBV9 and TRBJ2-4; no firm D call. V lost 3 bases to trimming and J lost 9 bases, with 10 bases between them. The CDR3 has 12 amino acids. In germline, CDR1 is SGDLS, CDR2 YYNGEE. Here the CDR3 DNA reads TGTGCCAGCAGCGACACCCTGGGCATTCAGTACTTC. It yields the protein CASSDTLGIQYF.

The chain is built from TRBV7-9 and TRBJ1-1; 7 bases align to TRBD1. The trim removed 5 bases at V and 0 bases at J, leaving 6 bases unmatched. Germline CDR1 is SEHNR and CDR2 is FQNEAQ (reference sequence). The CDR3 covers 15 residues. CDR3 amino acids: CASSGGTDLNTEAFF. CDR3 nucleotide sequence: TGTGCCAGCAGCGGAGGGACAGACCTGAACACTGAAGCTTTCTTT.

This clone was detected only a few times. This chain links TRBV7-9 with TRBJ1-1; the D gene is possibly TRBD1 (5 bases). CDR3 length: 15 residues. Germline CDR1 reads SEHNR; CDR2 reads FQNEAQ (reference sequence). Trimming took off 1 base at V and 4 bases at J, with 13 bases between the two ends. The CDR3 region has the DNA TGTGCCAGCAGCTTAGAAGGACACCCTCCCACTGAAGCTTTCTTT. This gives the protein CASSLEGHPPTEAFF.